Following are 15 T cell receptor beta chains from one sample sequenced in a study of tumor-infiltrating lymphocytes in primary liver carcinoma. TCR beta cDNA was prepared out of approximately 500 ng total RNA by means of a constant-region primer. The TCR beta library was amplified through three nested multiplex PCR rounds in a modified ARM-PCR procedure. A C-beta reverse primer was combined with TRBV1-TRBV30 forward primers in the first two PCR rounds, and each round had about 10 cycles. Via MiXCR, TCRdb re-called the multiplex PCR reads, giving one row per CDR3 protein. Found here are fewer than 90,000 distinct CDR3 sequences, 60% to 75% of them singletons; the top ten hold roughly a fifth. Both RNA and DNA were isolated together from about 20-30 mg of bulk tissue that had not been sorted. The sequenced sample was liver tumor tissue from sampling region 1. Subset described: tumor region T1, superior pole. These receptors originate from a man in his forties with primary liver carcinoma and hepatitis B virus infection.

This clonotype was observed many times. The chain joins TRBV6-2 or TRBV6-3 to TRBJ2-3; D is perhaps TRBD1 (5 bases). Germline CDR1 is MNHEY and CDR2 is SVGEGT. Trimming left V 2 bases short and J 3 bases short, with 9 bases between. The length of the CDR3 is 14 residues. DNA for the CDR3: TGTGCCAGCAGTTACCAGGGAACAACAGATACGCAGTATTTT. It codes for CASSYQGTTDTQYF.

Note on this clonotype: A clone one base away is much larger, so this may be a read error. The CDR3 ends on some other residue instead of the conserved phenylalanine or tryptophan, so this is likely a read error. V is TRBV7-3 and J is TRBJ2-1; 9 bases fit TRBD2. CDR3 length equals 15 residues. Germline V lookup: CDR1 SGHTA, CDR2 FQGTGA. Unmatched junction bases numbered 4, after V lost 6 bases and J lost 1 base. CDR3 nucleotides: TGTGCCAGCAGTCCTAGCGGGATTTCCTACAATGAGCAGTTCGTC. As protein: CASSPSGISYNEQFV.

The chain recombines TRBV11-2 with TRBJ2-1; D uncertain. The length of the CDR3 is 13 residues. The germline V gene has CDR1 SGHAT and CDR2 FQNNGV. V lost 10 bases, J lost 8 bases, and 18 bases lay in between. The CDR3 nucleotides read TGTGCCAAAACCTTAAATGATGCCTATGAGCAGTTCTTC. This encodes CAKTLNDAYEQFF.

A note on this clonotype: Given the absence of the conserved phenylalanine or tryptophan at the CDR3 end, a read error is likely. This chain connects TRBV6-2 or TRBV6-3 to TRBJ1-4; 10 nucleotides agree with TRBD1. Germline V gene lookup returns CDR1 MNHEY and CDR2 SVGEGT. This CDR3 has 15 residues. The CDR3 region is CVSSQPTGGHEKLFS. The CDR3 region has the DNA TGTGTCAGCAGTCAACCGACAGGGGGCCATGAAAAACTGTTTTCT.

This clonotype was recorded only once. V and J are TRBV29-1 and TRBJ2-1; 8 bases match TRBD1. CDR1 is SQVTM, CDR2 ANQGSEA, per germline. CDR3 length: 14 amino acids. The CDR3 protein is CRGLPVQGVDQQFF. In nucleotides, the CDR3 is TGCAGGGGATTGCCGGTACAGGGGGTGGATCAGCAGTTCTTC.

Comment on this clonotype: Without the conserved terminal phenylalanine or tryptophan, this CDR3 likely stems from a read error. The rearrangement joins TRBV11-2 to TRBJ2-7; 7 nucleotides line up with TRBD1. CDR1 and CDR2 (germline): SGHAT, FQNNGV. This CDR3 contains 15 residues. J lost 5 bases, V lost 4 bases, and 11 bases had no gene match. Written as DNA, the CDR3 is TGTGCCAGCAGCTCTATAGGGGGCCGGAGGCACGAGCAGTACTTA. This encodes CASSSIGGRRHEQYL.

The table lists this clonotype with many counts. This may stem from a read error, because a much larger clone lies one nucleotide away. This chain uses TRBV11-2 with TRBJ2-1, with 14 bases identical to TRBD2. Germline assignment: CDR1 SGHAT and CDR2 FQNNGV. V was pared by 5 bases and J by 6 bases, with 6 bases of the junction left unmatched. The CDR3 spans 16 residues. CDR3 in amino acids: CASSHWTSGGSNEQFF. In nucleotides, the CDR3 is TGTGCCAGCAGCCACTGGACTAGCGGGGGGTCCAATGAGCAGTTCTTC. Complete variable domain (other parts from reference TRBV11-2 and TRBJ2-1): EAGVAQSPRYKIIEKRQSVAFWCNPISGHATLYWYQQILGQGPKLLIQFQNNGVVDDSQLPKDRFSAERLKGVDSTLKIQPAKLEDSAVYLCASSHWTSGGSNEQFFGPGTRLTVL.

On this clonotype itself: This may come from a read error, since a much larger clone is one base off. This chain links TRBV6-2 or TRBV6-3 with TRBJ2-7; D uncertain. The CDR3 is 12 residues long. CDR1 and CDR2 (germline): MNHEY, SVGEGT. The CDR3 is CVSSSSAYEQYF. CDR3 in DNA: TGTGTCAGCAGTTCATCCGCCTACGAGCAGTACTTC.

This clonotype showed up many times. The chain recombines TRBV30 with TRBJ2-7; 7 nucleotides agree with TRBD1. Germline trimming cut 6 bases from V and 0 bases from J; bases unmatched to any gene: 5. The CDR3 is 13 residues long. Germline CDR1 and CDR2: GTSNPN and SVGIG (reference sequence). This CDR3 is CACKRDSSYEQYF. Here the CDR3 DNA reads TGTGCCTGCAAACGGGACAGCTCCTACGAGCAGTACTTC.

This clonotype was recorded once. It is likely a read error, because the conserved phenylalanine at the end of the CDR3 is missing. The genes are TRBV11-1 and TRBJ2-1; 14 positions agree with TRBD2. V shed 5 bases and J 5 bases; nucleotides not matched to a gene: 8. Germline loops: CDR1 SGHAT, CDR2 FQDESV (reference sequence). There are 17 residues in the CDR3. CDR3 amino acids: CASSLGLAGGLDNEQFS. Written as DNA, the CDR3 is TGTGCCAGCAGCCTTGGACTAGCGGGAGGACTTGACAATGAGCAGTTCTCC.

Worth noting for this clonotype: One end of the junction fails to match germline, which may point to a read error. The CDR3 loop is CVSCPDRDTKEFF. The CDR3 nucleotides are TGTGTCAGCTGTCCCGACAGGGATACTAAGGAGTTCTTC. The J gene is TRBJ2-1, the V gene TRBV6-5, with 7 bases identical to TRBD1. The CDR3 spans 13 residues. CDR1 is MNHEY and CDR2 is SVGAGI in the germline V gene.

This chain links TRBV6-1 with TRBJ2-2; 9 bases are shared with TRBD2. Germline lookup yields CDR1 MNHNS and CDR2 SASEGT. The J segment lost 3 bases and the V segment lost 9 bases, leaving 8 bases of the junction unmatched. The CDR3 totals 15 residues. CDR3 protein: CASRVAGVDTGELFF. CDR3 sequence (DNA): TGTGCCAGTAGAGTAGCGGGAGTTGACACCGGGGAGCTGTTTTTT.

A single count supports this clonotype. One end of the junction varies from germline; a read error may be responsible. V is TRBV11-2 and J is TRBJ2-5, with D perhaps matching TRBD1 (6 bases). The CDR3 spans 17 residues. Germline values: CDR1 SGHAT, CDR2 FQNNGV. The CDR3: CVSSLASGGSRQETQYF. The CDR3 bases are TGTGTCAGCAGCTTAGCCAGTGGGGGCAGTCGGCAAGAGACTCAGTACTTC.

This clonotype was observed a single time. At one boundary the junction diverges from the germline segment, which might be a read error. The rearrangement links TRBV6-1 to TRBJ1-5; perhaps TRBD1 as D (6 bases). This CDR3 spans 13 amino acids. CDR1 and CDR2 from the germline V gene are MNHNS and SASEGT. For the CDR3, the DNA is TGTGTCAGCAGCCAACAGGGAGGGCAGCCCCACCATTTT. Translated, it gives CVSSQQGGQPHHF.

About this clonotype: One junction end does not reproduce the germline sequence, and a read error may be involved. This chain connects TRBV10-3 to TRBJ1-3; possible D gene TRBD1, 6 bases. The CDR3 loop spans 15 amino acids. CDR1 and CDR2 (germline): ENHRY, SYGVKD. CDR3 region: CATRDGGPFGNTVYF. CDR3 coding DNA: TGTGCCACACGAGACGGGGGGCCTTTTGGAAACACCGTATATTTT.